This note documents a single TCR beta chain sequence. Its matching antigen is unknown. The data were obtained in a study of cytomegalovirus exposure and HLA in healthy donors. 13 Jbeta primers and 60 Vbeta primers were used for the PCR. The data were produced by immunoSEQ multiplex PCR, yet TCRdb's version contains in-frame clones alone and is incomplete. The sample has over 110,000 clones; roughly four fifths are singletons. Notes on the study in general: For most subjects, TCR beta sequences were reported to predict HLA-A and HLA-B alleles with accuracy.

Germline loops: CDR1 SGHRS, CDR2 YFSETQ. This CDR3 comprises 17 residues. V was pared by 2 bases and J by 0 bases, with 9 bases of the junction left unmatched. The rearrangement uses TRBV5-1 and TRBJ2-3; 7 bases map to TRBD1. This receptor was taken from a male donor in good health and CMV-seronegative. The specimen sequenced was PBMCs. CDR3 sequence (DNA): TGCGCCAGCAGCTTCGCCCCGTTGGGACAGAGCACAGATACGCAGTATTTT. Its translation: CASSFAPLGQSTDTQYF.